This section outlines one TCR beta chain sequence together with its context. This entry comes from a study of human T cells and chemical hapten exposure. After removal of 2 bases from V and 2 bases from J, the junction contained 10 bases not matched to a gene. CDR3 length equals 19 residues. Germline assignment: CDR1 SGHDT and CDR2 YYEEEE. The starting material, unfractionated whole blood, was used for total RNA extraction. Authors' processing steps: The number of TCRs in each sample had a median of approximately 96,000 and spanned about 20,000 to 700,000. A single record per CDR3 protein comes from TCRdb applying MiXCR to the 5' RACE reads. TCRdb, not the authors, supplied the V and J calls. The table lists under 100,000 distinct CDR3 sequences, about 15% of them singletons.

The TCR comes from a female donor in good health. This rearrangement joins TRBV5-6 to TRBJ2-3, with TRBD2 matching 14 bases. The CDR3 coding sequence is TGTGCCAGCAGCTTAGGACCGGGACTAGCGGGAGTTAACACAGATACGCAGTATTTT. It yields the protein CASSLGPGLAGVNTDTQYF.